The rows below give T cell receptor beta chains drawn from one sample of a study of blood T cell repertoires in COVID-19. Profiling relied on immunoSEQ multiplex PCR, and the TCRdb table lists in-frame clones only, not all of them. Here the sample spans around 75,000 clones, 85% to 90% being singletons. The sample taken for sequencing was peripheral blood. The source of these receptors is a man between 65 and 85 years old with active COVID-19. Each CDR3 is given with its conserved first and last residue. Fields, in order: J gene, V gene, clone size, D gene, CDR3 DNA, CDR3 protein. D genes are given only for firm matches. Some rows mark clone size as missing; the rest say once, few, many or name a class of expanded clone.

TRBJ1-3 | TRBV18 | . | TRBD1 | TGTGCCAGCTCAACGGGACAGCACTCTGGAAACACCATATATTTT | CASSTGQHSGNTIYF
TRBJ1-3 | TRBV12-3/TRBV12-4 | . | . | TGTGCCAGCAGTTTTGGCACTGGAAACACCATATATTTT | CASSFGTGNTIYF
TRBJ2-3 | TRBV7-8 | . | TRBD2 | TGTGCCAGCAGCCCCCGACTAGCCCGAGGCACAGATACGCAGTATTTT | CASSPRLARGTDTQYF
TRBJ1-1 | TRBV28 | . | TRBD1 | TGTGCCAGCAGACGCGGTTGGGGGGACAGAGAGAACACTGAAGCTTTCTTT | CASRRGWGDRENTEAFF
TRBJ2-7 | TRBV19 | . | . | TGTGCCAGTAGTCCCGGGGGCGGGGGCGTCCACGAGCAGTACTTC | CASSPGGGGVHEQYF
TRBJ1-2 | TRBV28 | few | TRBD1 | TGTGCCAGCAGTTTTTCGGGACAGGGGGCGCTGGACTATGGCTACACCTTC | CASSFSGQGALDYGYTF
TRBJ2-1 | TRBV7-8 | once | TRBD1 | TGTGCCAGCAGCTTACGGGGACAGGGGGCGCTGGATGAGCAGTTCTTC | CASSLRGQGALDEQFF
TRBJ2-7 | TRBV9 | . | TRBD2 | TGTGCCAGCAGCATACGGACTAGCGGGAGTGTCCGGGCCTACGAGCAGTACTTC | CASSIRTSGSVRAYEQYF
TRBJ2-7 | TRBV6-5 | . | TRBD2 | TGTGCCAGCAGGCCGGGACTAGCGGGAGTCTACGAGCAGTACTTC | CASRPGLAGVYEQYF
TRBJ2-1 | TRBV19 | . | . | TGTGCCAGTACCAGGGTCTTCTCCTACAATGAGCAGTTCTTC | CASTRVFSYNEQFF
TRBJ2-2 | TRBV6-5 | . | . | TGTGCCAGCAGGGAGGGGTCCGCCGGGGAGCTGTTTTTT | CASREGSAGELFF
TRBJ2-1 | TRBV19 | . | TRBD2 | TGTGCCAGTAGTTCTCTAGCGGACAATGAGCAGTTCTTC | CASSSLADNEQFF
TRBJ1-5 | TRBV28 | . | TRBD1 | TGTGCCATAACAGGGGGCCACCAGCCCCAGCATTTT | CAITGGHQPQHF
TRBJ2-5 | TRBV24-1 | . | . | TGTGCCACCAGTGGGGACACCCCCGCAGGGACCCAGTACTTC | CATSGDTPAGTQYF
TRBJ1-1 | TRBV5-1 | . | . | TGCGCCAGCAGCTTGATCCCCCGACAGGCGGGTGAAGCTTTCTTT | CASSLIPRQAGEAFF
TRBJ2-3 | TRBV7-3 | . | TRBD2 | TGTGCCAGCAGCTTCGACCGACTAGCGGGAGGGAAAGAAGATACGCAGTATTTT | CASSFDRLAGGKEDTQYF
TRBJ2-7 | TRBV30 | . | TRBD2 | TGTGCCTGGAGTGGCGGGACTACCACTTTC | CAWSGGTTTF
TRBJ2-5 | TRBV7-2 | few | TRBD1 | TGTGCCAGCAGCCCCGGGACAGTGTACCAAGAGACCCAGTACTTC | CASSPGTVYQETQYF
TRBJ1-3 | TRBV28 | . | . | TGTGCCAGCACTCCTCCTTGGGGCCCTGGGGCGCCTGGAAACACCATATATTTT | CASTPPWGPGAPGNTIYF
TRBJ2-1 | TRBV7-3 | . | TRBD2 | TGTGCCAGCAGCTTATATCCGCGGGAGAGGGATGAGCAGTTCTTC | CASSLYPRERDEQFF
TRBJ2-5 | TRBV28 | . | . | TGTGCCAGCAGTTTAGGGGCCCCCGGGACCCAGTACTTC | CASSLGAPGTQYF
TRBJ1-1 | TRBV9 | . | . | TGTGCCAGCAGCGTAGCTGGACACGGAGGGGCTGAAGCTTTCTTT | CASSVAGHGGAEAFF
TRBJ1-1 | TRBV9 | . | TRBD1 | TGTGCCAGCAGCGTAGCGCAGGGGGCTATCCCCTCGAATGCTGAAGCTTTCTTT | CASSVAQGAIPSNAEAFF
TRBJ2-5 | TRBV28 | . | . | TGTGCCAGCAGAGTCAGGGTGGGGGAGACCCAGTACTTC | CASRVRVGETQYF
TRBJ2-1 | TRBV5-6 | . | TRBD2 | TGTGCCAGCAGCTTGGCCGCGGGAGGGCCCCAGGGGGAGCAGTTCTTC | CASSLAAGGPQGEQFF
TRBJ2-3 | TRBV5-1 | once | . | TGCGCCAGCAGCTTGGGGTGGAGCTCCACAGATACGCAGTATTTT | CASSLGWSSTDTQYF
TRBJ2-3 | TRBV7-9 | . | . | TGTGCCAGCAGCTTATCGGCAGGGGTGGCAGATACGCAGTATTTT | CASSLSAGVADTQYF
TRBJ2-7 | TRBV30 | . | TRBD2 | TGTGCCTGGACCCCGGGACTAGCGCGGGAGCAGTACTTC | CAWTPGLAREQYF
TRBJ1-1 | TRBV5-4 | . | . | TGTGCCAGCAGCCCGGGGGAAGTCCGGGGTGAAGCTTTCTTT | CASSPGEVRGEAFF
TRBJ2-7 | TRBV7-2 | . | . | TGTGCCAGCAGCCCCGGGACTCAGACCTACGAGCAGTACTTC | CASSPGTQTYEQYF
TRBJ1-2 | TRBV29-1 | . | TRBD1 | TGCAGCGTTGAGGGACAGGGGGTATACTATGGCTACACCTTC | CSVEGQGVYYGYTF
TRBJ2-7 | TRBV7-2 | . | . | TGTGCCAGCAGCCCGCAGGGGCCACCCTACGAGCAGTACTTC | CASSPQGPPYEQYF
TRBJ2-7 | TRBV5-6 | . | . | TGTGCCAGCAGCAATCTCTACGAGCAGTACTTC | CASSNLYEQYF
TRBJ2-7 | TRBV3-1/TRBV3-2 | once | . | TGTGCCAGCAGCCAGGCCGGGTACTACTACGAGCAGTACTTC | CASSQAGYYYEQYF
TRBJ2-1 | TRBV19 | . | . | TGTGCCAGTCGCTCCGGACGGAGGGGGGGGGATGAGCAGTTCTTC | CASRSGRRGGDEQFF
TRBJ2-4 | TRBV3-1/TRBV3-2 | . | TRBD2 | TGTGCCAGCAGCCAACAGACTAGCGGAAACATTCAGTACTTC | CASSQQTSGNIQYF
TRBJ2-5 | TRBV7-2 | . | TRBD2 | TGTGCCAGCAGCTTAGGCGGGGGTGGTTGGGAGACCCAGTACTTC | CASSLGGGGWETQYF
TRBJ2-2 | TRBV9 | . | . | TGTGCCAGCAGCGTGGCCAGATACACCGGGGAGCTGTTTTTT | CASSVARYTGELFF
TRBJ2-2 | TRBV7-9 | . | TRBD2 | TGTGCCAGCACCCTAACTAGCGGGACGGGCACCGGGGAGCTGTTTTTT | CASTLTSGTGTGELFF
TRBJ1-5 | TRBV12-3/TRBV12-4 | . | . | TGTGCCAGCCGGGGAGGGGCTTTGGCCCAGCATTTT | CASRGGALAQHF
TRBJ1-3 | TRBV9 | . | . | TGTGCCAGCAGCGTAGTGGGGGGCTCTGGAAACACCATATATTTT | CASSVVGGSGNTIYF
TRBJ2-2 | TRBV11-3 | . | . | TGTGCCAGCAGCCCCGGACAGGCGGGGGGCGGGGAGCTGTTTTTT | CASSPGQAGGGELFF
TRBJ2-1 | TRBV11-2 | few | TRBD2 | TGTGCCAGCAGCTTAGGGCCCCGGGGGGGGTACAATGAGCAGTTCTTC | CASSLGPRGGYNEQFF
TRBJ2-7 | TRBV28 | . | TRBD2 | TGTGCCAGCAGCCCTGTAGCGGGAGGTCATTACGAGCAGTACTTC | CASSPVAGGHYEQYF
TRBJ2-3 | TRBV14 | . | TRBD1 | TGTGCCAGCAGCCAGCGGACAGGGGGCACAGATACGCAGTATTTT | CASSQRTGGTDTQYF
TRBJ2-7 | TRBV30 | . | TRBD2 | TGTGCCTGGAGGGCTAGCGGGGGCACCTACGAGCAGTACTTC | CAWRASGGTYEQYF
TRBJ2-7 | TRBV19 | . | TRBD1 | TGTGCCAGTAGAGTGGGACAGGGGGTGGGAGAGCAGTACTTC | CASRVGQGVGEQYF
TRBJ2-5 | TRBV5-6 | . | . | TGTGCCAGCAGCTTGGGGCGGTGGGAGACCCAGTACTTC | CASSLGRWETQYF
TRBJ1-4 | TRBV18 | . | . | TGTGCCAGCTCACCACGCCGAAATGGCGGGGTTACTGAAAAACTGTTTTTT | CASSPRRNGGVTEKLFF
TRBJ2-5 | TRBV10-3 | . | TRBD2 | TGTGCCATCACCCGGGGGGAGGGCCAAGAGACCCAGTACTTC | CAITRGEGQETQYF
TRBJ2-1 | TRBV28 | . | TRBD2 | TGTGCCAGCAGTTTTGGGCTAGCGGGTAACAATGAGCAGTTCTTC | CASSFGLAGNNEQFF
TRBJ2-2 | TRBV5-5 | few | TRBD1 | TGTGCCAGCAGCCCAATTGGACAGGACGCCGGGGAGCTGTTTTTT | CASSPIGQDAGELFF
TRBJ2-1 | TRBV19 | once | . | TGTGCCAGTAGGGGGGCGAATGGGCAGTTCTTC | CASRGANGQFF
TRBJ2-2 | TRBV27 | . | . | TGTGCCAGCAGTCCCCCCGCGGGGCGAGGCACCGGGGAGCTGTTTTTT | CASSPPAGRGTGELFF
TRBJ2-3 | TRBV7-3 | . | . | TGTGCCAGCAGCCCGGGGGTGCGGGCCAACACAGATACGCAGTATTTT | CASSPGVRANTDTQYF
TRBJ2-7 | TRBV11-2 | . | TRBD1 | TGTGCCAGCAGCTCGTTAAGACAGGGTGGCGAGCAGTACTTC | CASSSLRQGGEQYF
TRBJ2-7 | TRBV4-3 | . | TRBD2 | TGCGCCAGCAGCCAAGATCCCGGTAGCGGGAGCTACGAGCAGTACTTC | CASSQDPGSGSYEQYF